This entry describes one T cell receptor (beta chain). The antigen remains unidentified. Looked up from germline, CDR1 is SGHDT and CDR2 is YYEEEE. V was pared by 1 base and J by 7 bases, with 12 bases between. The CDR3 is 14 residues long. This specimen comes from a study of OX40 agonist ivuxolimab in advanced cancers. Study-level background: Patients got intravenous ivuxolimab at 0.01 to 10 mg/kg every 2 weeks. Findings and caveats of the study: Antigens targeted by the expanded peripheral T cells were not determined.

Enrollment shut out patients with autoimmune disease history or systemic immunosuppression. Data came from immunoSEQ multiplex PCR; TCRdb stores just in-frame clones and leaves some out. The table includes fewer than 65,000 clones, approximately 79% detected once. V gene TRBV5-6 combines with J gene TRBJ1-5; D ambiguous. The TCR was taken from an adult with an advanced solid tumor such as melanoma, head and neck, liver or kidney cancer. Sample: CD4+ or CD8+ T cells sorted from blood, taken in a trial of the OX40 agonist ivuxolimab. CDR3 sequence (DNA): TGTGCCAGCAGCTTGTTACGCAGAGGCCAGCCCCAGCATTTT. It translates to CASSLLRRGQPQHF.